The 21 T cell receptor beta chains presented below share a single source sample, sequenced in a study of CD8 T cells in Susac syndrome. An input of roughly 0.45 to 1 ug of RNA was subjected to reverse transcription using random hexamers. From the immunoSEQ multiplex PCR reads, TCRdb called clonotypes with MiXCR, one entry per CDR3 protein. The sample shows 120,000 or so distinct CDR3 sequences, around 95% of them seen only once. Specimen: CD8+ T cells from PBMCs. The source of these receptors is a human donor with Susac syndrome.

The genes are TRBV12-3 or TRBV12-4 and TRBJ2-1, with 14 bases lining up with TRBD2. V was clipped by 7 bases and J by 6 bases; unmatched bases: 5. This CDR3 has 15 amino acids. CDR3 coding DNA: TGTGCCAGCACTCTGGGACTAGCGGGAGCCAATGAGCAGTTCTTC. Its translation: CASTLGLAGANEQFF.

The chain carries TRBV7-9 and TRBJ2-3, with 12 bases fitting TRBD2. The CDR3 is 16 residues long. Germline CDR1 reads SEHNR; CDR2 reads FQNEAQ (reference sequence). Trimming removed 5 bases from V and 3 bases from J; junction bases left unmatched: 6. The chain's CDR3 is CASSPLLAGGTDTQYF. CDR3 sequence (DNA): TGTGCCAGCAGCCCATTGCTAGCGGGAGGGACAGATACGCAGTATTTT.

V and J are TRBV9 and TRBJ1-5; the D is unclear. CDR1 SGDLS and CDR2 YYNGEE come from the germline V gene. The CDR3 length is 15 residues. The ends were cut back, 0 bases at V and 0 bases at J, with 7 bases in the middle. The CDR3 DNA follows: TGTGCCAGCAGCGTAGATGGGGTTAGCAATCAGCCCCAGCATTTT. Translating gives CASSVDGVSNQPQHF.

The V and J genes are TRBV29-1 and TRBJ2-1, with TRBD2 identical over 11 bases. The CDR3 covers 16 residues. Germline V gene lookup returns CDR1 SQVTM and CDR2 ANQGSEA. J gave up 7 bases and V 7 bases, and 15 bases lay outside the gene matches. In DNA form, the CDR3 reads TGCAGCGCAACCCCCCTGACTAGCGGGGTGTTGAATGAGCAGTTCTTC. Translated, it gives CSATPLTSGVLNEQFF.

The CDR3 DNA follows: TGTGCCAGCAGGGGAGATCGGGACAGGGACTCTGGGGCCAACGTCCTGACTTTC. Its protein is CASRGDRDRDSGANVLTF. The genes are TRBV9 and TRBJ2-6; 9 bases align to TRBD1. This CDR3 spans 18 amino acids. CDR1 is SGDLS, CDR2 YYNGEE, per germline. The V gene end was trimmed by 5 bases and the J gene end by 0 bases; junction bases not matched to a gene: 9.

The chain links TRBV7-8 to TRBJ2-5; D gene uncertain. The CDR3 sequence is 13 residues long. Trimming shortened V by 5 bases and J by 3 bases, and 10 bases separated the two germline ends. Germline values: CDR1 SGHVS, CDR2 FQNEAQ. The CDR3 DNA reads TGTGCCAGCAGCCTCCGCTCAGAAGAGACCCAGTACTTC. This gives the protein CASSLRSEETQYF.

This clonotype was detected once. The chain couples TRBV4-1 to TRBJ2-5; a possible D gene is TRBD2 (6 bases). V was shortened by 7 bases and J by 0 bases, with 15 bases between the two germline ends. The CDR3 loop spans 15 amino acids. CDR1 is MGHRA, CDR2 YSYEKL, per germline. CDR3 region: CASTPGLRYQETQYF. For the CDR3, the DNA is TGCGCCAGCACACCGGGACTCCGGTACCAAGAGACCCAGTACTTC.

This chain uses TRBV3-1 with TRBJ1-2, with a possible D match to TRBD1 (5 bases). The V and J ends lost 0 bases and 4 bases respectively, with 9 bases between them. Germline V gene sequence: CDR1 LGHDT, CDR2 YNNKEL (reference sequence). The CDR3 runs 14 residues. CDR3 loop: CASSQDMGPYGYTF. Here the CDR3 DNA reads TGTGCCAGCAGCCAAGATATGGGGCCCTATGGCTACACCTTC.

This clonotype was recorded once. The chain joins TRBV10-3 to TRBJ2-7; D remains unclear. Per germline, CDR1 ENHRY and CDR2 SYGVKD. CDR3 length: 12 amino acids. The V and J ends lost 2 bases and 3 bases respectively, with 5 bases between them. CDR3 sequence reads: CAISEAGYEQYF. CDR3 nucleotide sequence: TGTGCCATCAGTGAGGCAGGCTACGAGCAGTACTTC.

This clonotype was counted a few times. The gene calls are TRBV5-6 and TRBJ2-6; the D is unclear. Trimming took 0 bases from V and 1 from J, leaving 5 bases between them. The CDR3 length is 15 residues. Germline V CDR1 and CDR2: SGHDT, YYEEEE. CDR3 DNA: TGTGCCAGCAGCTTGGGTGAATCTGGGGCCAACGTCCTGACTTTC. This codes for CASSLGESGANVLTF.

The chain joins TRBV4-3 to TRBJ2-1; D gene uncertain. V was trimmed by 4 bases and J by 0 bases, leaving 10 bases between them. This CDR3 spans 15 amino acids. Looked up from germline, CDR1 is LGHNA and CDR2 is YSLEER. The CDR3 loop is CASSPRSSSYNEQFF. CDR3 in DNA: TGCGCCAGCAGCCCGCGCAGTAGCTCCTACAATGAGCAGTTCTTC.

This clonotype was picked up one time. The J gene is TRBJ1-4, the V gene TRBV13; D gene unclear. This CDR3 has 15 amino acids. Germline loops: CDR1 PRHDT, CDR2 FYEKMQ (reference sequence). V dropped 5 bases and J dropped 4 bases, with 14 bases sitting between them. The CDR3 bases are TGTGCCAGCAGCCCTATGGGGATGGATAATGAAAAACTGTTTTTT. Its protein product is CASSPMGMDNEKLFF.

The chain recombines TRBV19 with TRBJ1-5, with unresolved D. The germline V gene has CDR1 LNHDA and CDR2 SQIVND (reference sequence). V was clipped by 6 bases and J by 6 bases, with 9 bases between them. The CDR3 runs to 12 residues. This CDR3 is CASRIGVQPQHF. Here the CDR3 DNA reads TGTGCCAGTAGGATCGGGGTTCAGCCCCAGCATTTT.

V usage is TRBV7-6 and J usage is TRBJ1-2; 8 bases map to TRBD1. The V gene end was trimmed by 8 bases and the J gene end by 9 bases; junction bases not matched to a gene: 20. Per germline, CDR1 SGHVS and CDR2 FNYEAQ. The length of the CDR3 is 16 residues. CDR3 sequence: CASGPLGGQVGWSYTF. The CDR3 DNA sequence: TGTGCCAGCGGCCCACTGGGGGGACAGGTGGGATGGAGCTACACCTTC.

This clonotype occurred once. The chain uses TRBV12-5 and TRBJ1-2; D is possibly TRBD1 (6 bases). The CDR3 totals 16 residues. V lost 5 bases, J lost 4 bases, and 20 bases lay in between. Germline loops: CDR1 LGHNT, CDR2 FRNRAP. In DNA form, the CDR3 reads TGTGCTAGTGGTCCGAGTGGGGGCCGCTTCGCCTATGGCTACACCTTC. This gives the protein CASGPSGGRFAYGYTF.

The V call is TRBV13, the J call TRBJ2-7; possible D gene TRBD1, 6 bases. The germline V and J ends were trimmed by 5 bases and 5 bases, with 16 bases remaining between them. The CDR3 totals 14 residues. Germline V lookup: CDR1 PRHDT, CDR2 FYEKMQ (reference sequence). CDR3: CASSRARGRHEQYF. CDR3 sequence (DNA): TGTGCCAGCAGCCGGGCCAGGGGTCGACACGAGCAGTACTTC. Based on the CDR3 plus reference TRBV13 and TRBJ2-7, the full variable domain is AAGVIQSPRHLIKEKRETATLKCYPIPRHDTVYWYQQGPGQDPQFLISFYEKMQSDKGSIPDRFSAQQFSDYHSELNMSSLELGDSALYFCASSRARGRHEQYFGPGTRLTVT.

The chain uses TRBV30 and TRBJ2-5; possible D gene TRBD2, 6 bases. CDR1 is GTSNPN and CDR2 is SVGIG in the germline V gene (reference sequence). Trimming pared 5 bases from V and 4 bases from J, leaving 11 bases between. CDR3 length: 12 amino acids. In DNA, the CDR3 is TGTGCCTGGGCTGGGGGAGGAGAGACCCAGTACTTC. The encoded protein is CAWAGGGETQYF.

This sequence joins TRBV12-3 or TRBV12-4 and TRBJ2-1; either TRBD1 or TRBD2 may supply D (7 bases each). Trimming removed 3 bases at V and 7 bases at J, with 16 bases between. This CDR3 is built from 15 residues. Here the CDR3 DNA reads TGTGCCAGCAGTTTGGCCGACAGGGAGGGTAATGAGCAGTTCTTC. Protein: CASSLADREGNEQFF.

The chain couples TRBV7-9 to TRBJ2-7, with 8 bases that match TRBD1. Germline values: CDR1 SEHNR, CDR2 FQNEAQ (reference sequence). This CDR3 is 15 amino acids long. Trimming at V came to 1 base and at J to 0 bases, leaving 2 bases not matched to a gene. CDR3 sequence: CASSLGQGSSYEQYF. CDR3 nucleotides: TGTGCCAGCAGCTTAGGACAGGGGAGCTCCTACGAGCAGTACTTC.

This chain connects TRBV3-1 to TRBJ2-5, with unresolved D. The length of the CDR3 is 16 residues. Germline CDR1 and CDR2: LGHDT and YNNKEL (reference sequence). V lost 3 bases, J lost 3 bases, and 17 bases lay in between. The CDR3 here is CASSHNPVGYEETQYF. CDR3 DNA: TGTGCCAGCAGCCACAACCCGGTGGGGTACGAAGAGACCCAGTACTTC.

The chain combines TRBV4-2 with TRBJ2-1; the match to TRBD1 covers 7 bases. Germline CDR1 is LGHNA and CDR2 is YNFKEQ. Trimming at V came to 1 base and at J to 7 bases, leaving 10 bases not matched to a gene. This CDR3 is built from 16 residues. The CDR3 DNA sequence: TGTGCCAGCAGCCAAGTGAATCCAGGGGGAACGAATGAGCAGTTCTTC. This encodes CASSQVNPGGTNEQFF.